Listed below are T cell receptor beta chains from one sample, sequenced in a study of blood T cell repertoires in COVID-19. Measured with immunoSEQ multiplex PCR; TCRdb has only the in-frame clones, and not every one. The sample records approximately 230,000 clones, roughly nine tenths being singletons. The material sequenced was peripheral blood. Receptor source: a man aged 18 to 35 with active or convalescent COVID-19. CDR3s include the opening cysteine and the closing phenylalanine or tryptophan. A D gene is named only where the DNA matches it firmly. The size field is filled for only some rows; it gives once, few, many or a size class.

J,V,D,size,length,CDR3,DNA
TRBJ2-7,TRBV12-5,.,.,13,CASGLVGGGEQYF,TGTGCTAGTGGTTTGGTCGGCGGAGGGGAGCAGTACTTC
TRBJ1-4,TRBV7-9,.,few,15,CASSLAVGANEKLFF,TGTGCCAGCAGCTTAGCCGTGGGAGCTAATGAAAAACTGTTTTTT
TRBJ2-7,TRBV7-9,TRBD2,once,15,CASSLEAGGIAEQYF,TGTGCCAGCAGCTTAGAAGCGGGAGGGATAGCCGAGCAGTACTTC
TRBJ1-2,TRBV5-5,TRBD1,.,13,CASSPRTGDGYTF,TGTGCCAGCAGCCCGAGGACAGGGGATGGCTACACCTTC
TRBJ2-7,TRBV11-1,.,.,12,CASSQSVYEQYF,TGTGCCAGCAGTCAGAGCGTCTACGAGCAGTACTTC
TRBJ2-3,TRBV27,.,.,15,CASSLSRGSTDTQYF,TGTGCCAGCAGTTTATCAAGGGGATCCACAGATACGCAGTATTTT
TRBJ1-4,TRBV6-5,.,.,14,CASQDRPTNEKLFF,TGTGCCAGCCAGGACAGACCAACTAATGAAAAACTGTTTTTT
TRBJ1-1,TRBV12-3/TRBV12-4,TRBD1,once,13,CASSRRDSPMDFF,TGTGCCAGCAGTCGTCGGGACAGCCCGATGGATTTCTTT
TRBJ1-2,TRBV18,TRBD1,.,14,CASSWDRGSLGYTF,TGTGCCAGCTCATGGGACAGGGGGTCGCTTGGCTACACCTTC
TRBJ1-2,TRBV19,TRBD1,few,17,CASSIAAVGGGDYGYTF,TGTGCCAGTAGTATAGCGGCGGTCGGAGGGGGCGACTATGGCTACACCTTC
TRBJ2-7,TRBV19,.,.,13,CASSYRISYEQYF,TGTGCCAGTAGCTACCGAATCTCCTACGAGCAGTACTTC
TRBJ2-5,TRBV7-9,.,.,14,CASSLGTIQETQYF,TGTGCCAGCAGCTTAGGGACTATCCAAGAGACCCAGTACTTC
TRBJ2-7,TRBV3-1/TRBV3-2,TRBD2,.,17,CASSQEGSSGAPYEQYF,TGTGCCAGCAGCCAAGAGGGGTCTAGCGGGGCCCCATACGAGCAGTACTTC
TRBJ2-2,TRBV11-3,.,.,15,CASSLGGRNTGELFF,TGTGCCAGCAGCTTAGGGGGGCGAAACACCGGGGAGCTGTTTTTT
TRBJ2-7,TRBV18,.,.,14,CASSPGASDYEQYF,TGTGCCAGCTCCCCCGGAGCTAGCGACTACGAGCAGTACTTC
TRBJ1-1,TRBV29-1,TRBD1,.,15,CSVFLGSGGAEEAFF,TGCAGCGTTTTTTTGGGATCAGGGGGCGCTGAAGAAGCTTTCTTT
TRBJ1-1,TRBV6-5,TRBD1,.,14,CASNPYRGYTEAFF,TGTGCCAGCAACCCCTACAGGGGCTACACTGAAGCTTTCTTT
TRBJ2-7,TRBV6-5,.,.,15,CASRVRGGRAYEQYF,TGTGCCAGCAGGGTCCGAGGAGGTAGGGCCTACGAGCAGTACTTC
TRBJ2-1,TRBV7-2,.,.,14,CASSPLTGYNEQFF,TGTGCCAGCAGCCCCCTGACAGGCTACAATGAGCAGTTCTTC
TRBJ2-5,TRBV6-6,.,.,14,CASSYAGYQETQYF,TGTGCCAGCAGTTACGCGGGCTACCAAGAGACCCAGTACTTC
TRBJ1-2,TRBV6-2/TRBV6-3,.,.,14,CASSYSQGGTGYTF,TGTGCCAGCAGTTACTCGCAGGGTGGAACAGGCTACACCTTC
TRBJ1-1,TRBV18,TRBD1,few,16,CASSPRQGELNTEAFF,TGTGCCAGCTCACCAAGACAGGGAGAGCTCAACACTGAAGCTTTCTTT
TRBJ1-5,TRBV27,TRBD1,.,16,CASSPYIDRASQPQHF,TGTGCCAGCAGTCCGTACATAGACAGGGCAAGTCAGCCCCAGCATTTT
TRBJ1-5,TRBV27,.,.,14,CASRLTGSNQPQHF,TGTGCCAGCAGACTTACAGGTAGCAATCAGCCCCAGCATTTT
TRBJ2-5,TRBV7-3,TRBD2,.,13,CASSEAGAKTQYF,TGTGCCAGCAGCGAAGCGGGGGCTAAGACCCAGTACTTC
TRBJ1-1,TRBV27,.,.,17,CASSPAGLTGGGTEAFF,TGTGCCAGCAGTCCGGCGGGACTCACGGGCGGGGGCACTGAAGCTTTCTTT
TRBJ1-6,TRBV11-1,.,.,16,CASSPGGISYNSPLHF,TGTGCCAGCAGCCCTGGAGGGATCTCCTATAATTCACCCCTCCACTTT
TRBJ2-5,TRBV25-1,TRBD1,.,15,CASSGEQGAAETQYF,TGTGCCAGCAGTGGGGAACAGGGGGCGGCAGAGACCCAGTACTTC
TRBJ1-5,TRBV7-8,.,once,15,CASSLGTGRNQPQHF,TGTGCCAGCAGCTTGGGCACAGGGCGCAATCAGCCCCAGCATTTT